These T cell receptor beta chains were read from a single sample in a study of T-cell reconstitution after alpha-beta-depleted transplantation in children. TCRdb fed the PCR reads into MiXCR, producing one record per CDR3 protein. The sample has 200,000 to 250,000 distinct CDR3 sequences, roughly 8.1% seen once. This sample comprised PBMCs, mostly from graft donor cells, obtained 360 days after TCRalphabeta/CD19-depleted stem cell transplant. All receptors derive from a male patient between 2 and 10 years old who had a stem cell transplant for acute myeloid leukemia, so the T cells may come from the graft donor. Each CDR3 is given with its conserved first and last residue. D genes are given only for firm matches. Clone size is shown for a subset of rows, as once, few, many or a class of expanded clone.

TRBJ2-5	TRBV12-3/TRBV12-4	NA	many	CASRSQGHGTQYF	TGTGCCAGCAGATCACAGGGCCACGGGACCCAGTACTTC
TRBJ2-5	TRBV5-1	NA	NA	CASRDQAQETQYF	TGCGCCAGTAGAGATCAGGCCCAAGAGACCCAGTACTTC
TRBJ2-7	TRBV10-3	NA	few	CAISPNRHEQYF	TGTGCCATCAGCCCAAACCGCCACGAGCAGTACTTC
TRBJ2-5	TRBV9	TRBD1	NA	CASSVGGQGFGETQYF	TGTGCCAGCAGCGTAGGAGGACAGGGGTTCGGAGAGACCCAGTACTTC
TRBJ1-1	TRBV7-3	TRBD1	few	CASSSYGTGDRSEAFF	TGTGCCAGCAGCTCCTACGGGACAGGGGACCGGTCTGAAGCTTTCTTT
TRBJ1-2	TRBV6-5	NA	few	CASSYSTEKYGYTF	TGTGCCAGCAGTTACTCGACAGAGAAATATGGCTACACCTTC
TRBJ2-7	TRBV7-2	TRBD2	many	CASSPGGGLLSSYEQYF	TGTGCCAGCAGCCCTGGGGGGGGACTTCTTTCCTCCTACGAGCAGTACTTC
TRBJ2-2	TRBV29-1	NA	many	CSVGRLGSNTGELFF	TGCAGCGTCGGACGTCTCGGGTCGAACACCGGGGAGCTGTTTTTT
TRBJ2-7	TRBV5-5	NA	many	CASSSGVNEQYF	TGTGCCAGCAGCTCAGGGGTGAACGAGCAGTACTTC
TRBJ2-1	TRBV12-3/TRBV12-4	TRBD2	few	CASSPSGVSNEQFF	TGTGCCAGCAGCCCTAGCGGGGTGAGCAATGAGCAGTTCTTC
TRBJ2-3	TRBV5-5	TRBD2	few	CASSSGGTSVTQYF	TGTGCCAGCAGCTCGGGGGGGACTAGCGTGACGCAGTATTTT
TRBJ1-5	TRBV12-3/TRBV12-4	NA	few	CASSLTTAAGDQPQHF	TGTGCCAGCAGTTTAACTACAGCGGCGGGGGATCAGCCCCAGCATTTT
TRBJ2-1	TRBV5-1	TRBD2	few	CASSLPGLAAYNEQFF	TGCGCCAGCAGCCTCCCGGGACTAGCGGCATACAATGAGCAGTTCTTC
TRBJ2-3	TRBV12-3/TRBV12-4	NA	many	CASSLNGGASTDTQYF	TGTGCCAGCAGTTTGAACGGCGGGGCAAGCACAGATACGCAGTATTTT
TRBJ1-2	TRBV12-3/TRBV12-4	TRBD1	NA	CASSLRGTGKGYYGYTF	TGTGCCAGCAGTCTTAGAGGGACAGGCAAAGGCTACTATGGCTACACCTTC
TRBJ2-1	TRBV20-1	TRBD2	NA	CSAAGTSGNEQFF	TGCAGTGCTGCCGGGACTAGCGGTAATGAGCAGTTCTTC
TRBJ2-5	TRBV11-2	NA	many	CASSPSQETQYF	TGTGCCAGCAGCCCAAGCCAAGAGACCCAGTACTTC
TRBJ2-7	TRBV29-1	TRBD2	many	CSVEIASGDEQYF	TGCAGCGTTGAGATCGCTAGCGGGGACGAGCAGTACTTC
TRBJ2-3	TRBV14	NA	few	CASSQELGGDTQYF	TGTGCCAGCAGCCAAGAACTCGGCGGGGATACGCAGTATTTT
TRBJ2-4	TRBV18	NA	many	CASSPRAKNIQYF	TGTGCCAGCTCACCACGGGCCAAAAACATTCAGTACTTC
TRBJ1-1	TRBV7-6	NA	many	CASSLGFGNTEAFF	TGTGCCAGCAGCTTAGGATTCGGAAACACTGAAGCTTTCTTT
TRBJ1-1	TRBV6-1	NA	few	CASKAPSGTEAFF	TGTGCCAGCAAGGCCCCAAGCGGAACTGAAGCTTTCTTT
TRBJ2-1	TRBV12-5	NA	many	CASGLKVGYNEQFF	TGTGCTAGTGGTTTGAAGGTGGGTTACAATGAGCAGTTCTTC
TRBJ2-1	TRBV4-1	TRBD2	NA	CASSPSEEVAGGQGEQFF	TGCGCCAGCAGCCCATCAGAAGAGGTAGCGGGAGGCCAGGGGGAGCAGTTCTTC
TRBJ2-5	TRBV27	TRBD2	few	CASSSASGGQETQYF	TGTGCCAGCAGTTCAGCTAGCGGGGGCCAAGAGACCCAGTACTTC
TRBJ2-4	TRBV6-5	NA	NA	CASSFQIEPTRKNIQYF	TGTGCCAGCAGTTTCCAAATTGAACCCACCAGAAAAAACATTCAGTACTTC
TRBJ1-1	TRBV12-3/TRBV12-4	TRBD1	few	CASSPQGTMNTEAFF	TGTGCCAGCAGCCCACAGGGGACTATGAACACTGAAGCTTTCTTT
TRBJ2-1	TRBV5-1	TRBD2	few	CASSRLAGDSYNEQFF	TGCGCCAGCAGCCGACTAGCGGGGGACTCCTACAATGAGCAGTTCTTC
TRBJ1-2	TRBV11-1	NA	NA	CASSGSRAGYTF	TGTGCCAGCAGCGGAAGCAGGGCCGGCTACACCTTC
TRBJ2-1	TRBV18	TRBD1	few	CASSAQQGTGGREQFF	TGTGCCAGCTCAGCGCAGCAAGGGACAGGGGGCCGGGAGCAGTTCTTC
TRBJ2-3	TRBV5-1	TRBD2	many	CASSFQRGVTDTQYF	TGCGCCAGCAGCTTCCAGCGGGGGGTCACAGATACGCAGTATTTT
TRBJ2-1	TRBV12-3/TRBV12-4	TRBD2	few	CASSFLPLAGPYNEQFF	TGTGCCAGCAGTTTCCTTCCACTAGCGGGGCCTTACAATGAGCAGTTCTTC
TRBJ2-7	TRBV5-1	NA	NA	CASSLVVGSRSEQYF	TGCGCCAGCAGCTTGGTGGTCGGATCCAGGAGCGAGCAGTACTTC
TRBJ2-6	TRBV5-8	NA	many	CASSWVISGANVLTF	TGTGCCAGCAGCTGGGTCATCTCTGGGGCCAACGTCCTGACTTTC
TRBJ1-2	TRBV3-1	NA	NA	CASSPQQGPGGYTF	TGTGCCAGCAGCCCTCAACAGGGCCCAGGTGGCTACACCTTC
TRBJ1-4	TRBV27	NA	many	CASSSFATNEKLFF	TGTGCCAGCAGTTCGTTTGCAACTAATGAAAAACTGTTTTTT
TRBJ2-7	TRBV4-3	TRBD2	NA	CASSQDDGTSGYEQYF	TGCGCCAGCAGCCAAGACGACGGGACTAGCGGCTACGAGCAGTACTTC
TRBJ1-5	TRBV29-1	NA	many	CSVEEARGQPQHF	TGCAGCGTTGAAGAAGCGAGGGGACAGCCCCAGCATTTT
TRBJ1-1	TRBV5-1	NA	many	CASSPILRPSGNTEAFF	TGCGCCAGCAGCCCGATCCTTCGGCCAAGCGGTAACACTGAAGCTTTCTTT
TRBJ2-1	TRBV7-6	TRBD1	NA	CASSQPGTGTNEQFF	TGTGCCAGCAGCCAACCCGGGACAGGGACGAATGAGCAGTTCTTC
TRBJ2-3	TRBV7-2	TRBD2	NA	CASSLERGGSTDTQYF	TGTGCCAGCAGCTTAGAGCGGGGGGGAAGCACAGATACGCAGTATTTT
TRBJ2-4	TRBV28	NA	many	CASSSSGLAKNIQYF	TGTGCCAGCAGCTCATCGGGACTAGCCAAAAACATTCAGTACTTC
TRBJ2-3	TRBV7-6	NA	NA	CASSLASLYTQYF	TGTGCCAGCAGCTTAGCTAGCCTATATACGCAGTATTTT
TRBJ2-3	TRBV27	NA	once	CASSLRWDTQYF	TGTGCCAGCAGTTTACGATGGGATACGCAGTATTTT
TRBJ2-1	TRBV12-3/TRBV12-4	TRBD2	NA	CASRASGAYNEQFF	TGTGCCAGCAGGGCTAGCGGAGCATACAATGAGCAGTTCTTC
TRBJ2-3	TRBV12-3/TRBV12-4	TRBD2	many	CASSFRAGGPTDTQYF	TGTGCCAGCAGTTTTAGAGCGGGAGGGCCGACAGATACGCAGTATTTT
TRBJ2-3	TRBV4-1	TRBD2	NA	CASSQGVSGGGDTQYF	TGCGCCAGCAGCCAAGGGGTTAGCGGGGGGGGAGATACGCAGTATTTT
TRBJ2-2	TRBV11-1	NA	few	CASSLGTFTGELFF	TGTGCCAGCAGCCTCGGGACTTTCACCGGGGAGCTGTTTTTT
TRBJ2-5	TRBV7-2	TRBD1	NA	CASRTGGLETQYF	TGTGCCAGCAGAACAGGGGGCTTAGAGACCCAGTACTTC
TRBJ2-1	TRBV20-1	TRBD1	few	CSASRLTPDRGSYNEQFF	TGCAGTGCTAGCCGCCTGACACCCGACAGGGGCTCCTACAATGAGCAGTTCTTC
TRBJ2-5	TRBV15	NA	many	CATSGLSRPNQETQYF	TGTGCCACCAGCGGACTCTCGCGTCCTAACCAAGAGACCCAGTACTTC
TRBJ2-3	TRBV6-4	TRBD1	NA	CASSAGTGGSDTQYF	TGTGCCAGCAGCGCCGGGACAGGGGGCTCAGATACGCAGTATTTT
TRBJ2-5	TRBV9	NA	NA	CASSVAQGETQYF	TGTGCCAGCAGCGTAGCTCAAGGGGAGACCCAGTACTTC
TRBJ2-1	TRBV4-3	TRBD2	NA	CASSALAGLSYNEQFF	TGCGCCAGCAGTGCACTAGCGGGCCTCTCCTACAATGAGCAGTTCTTC
TRBJ2-1	TRBV9	NA	many	CASSVSGRGNNEQFF	TGTGCCAGCAGCGTGTCAGGGCGGGGTAACAATGAGCAGTTCTTC
TRBJ1-5	TRBV10-3	TRBD1	few	CAISATGQDNQPQHF	TGTGCCATCAGTGCTACGGGACAGGACAATCAGCCCCAGCATTTT
TRBJ1-1	TRBV12-3/TRBV12-4	NA	many	CASSLETEAFF	TGTGCCAGCAGTTTGGAAACTGAAGCTTTCTTT
TRBJ1-1	TRBV11-2	NA	few	CASSLDFPRGGGLNTEAFF	TGTGCCAGCAGCTTAGATTTCCCCAGGGGTGGAGGACTGAACACTGAAGCTTTCTTT
TRBJ2-1	TRBV10-3	NA	many	CAISEPLLGGALWGSNEQFF	TGTGCCATCAGTGAGCCTCTTCTCGGGGGAGCACTATGGGGGAGCAATGAGCAGTTCTTC